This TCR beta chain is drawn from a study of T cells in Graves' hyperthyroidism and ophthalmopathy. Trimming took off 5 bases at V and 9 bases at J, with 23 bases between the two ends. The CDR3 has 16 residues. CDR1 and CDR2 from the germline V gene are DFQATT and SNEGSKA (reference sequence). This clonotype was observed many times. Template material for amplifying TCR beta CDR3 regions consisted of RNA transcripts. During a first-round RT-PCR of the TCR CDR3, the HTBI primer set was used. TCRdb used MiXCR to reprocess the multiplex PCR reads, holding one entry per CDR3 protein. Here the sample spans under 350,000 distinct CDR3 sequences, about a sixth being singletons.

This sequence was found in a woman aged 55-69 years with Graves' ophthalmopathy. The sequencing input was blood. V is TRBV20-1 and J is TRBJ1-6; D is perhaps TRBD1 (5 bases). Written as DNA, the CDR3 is TGCAGTGCTCCAGACAGAGGAGGTTCTAGTGGTTCACCCCTCCACTTT. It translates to CSAPDRGGSSGSPLHF.